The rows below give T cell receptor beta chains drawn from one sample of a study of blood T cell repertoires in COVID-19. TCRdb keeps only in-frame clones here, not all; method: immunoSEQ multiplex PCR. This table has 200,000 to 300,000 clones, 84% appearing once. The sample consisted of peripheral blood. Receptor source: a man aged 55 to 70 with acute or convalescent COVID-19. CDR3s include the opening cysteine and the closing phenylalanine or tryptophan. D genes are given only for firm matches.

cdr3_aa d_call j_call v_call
CASSLESAGNTEAFF . TRBJ1-1 TRBV11-2
CASSRAGTGIYGYTF TRBD1 TRBJ1-2 TRBV18
CASSLGQNYGYTF . TRBJ1-2 TRBV12-3/TRBV12-4
CASSPGTGRETQYF TRBD1 TRBJ2-5 TRBV3-1/TRBV3-2
CAWSAFPEGARRGYTF TRBD1 TRBJ1-2 TRBV30
CASSVGLNTEAFF . TRBJ1-1 TRBV18
CASSDEGGQPYEQYF . TRBJ2-7 TRBV6-1
CASSPRQGPNSPLHF TRBD1 TRBJ1-6 TRBV7-3
CAKKTSGNYNEQFF TRBD2 TRBJ2-1 TRBV10-1
CASSAGTVQETQYF TRBD1 TRBJ2-5 TRBV5-5
CASSYGGGLNNSPLHF . TRBJ1-6 TRBV6-5
CASSQVSGRADGGELFF TRBD2 TRBJ2-2 TRBV3-1/TRBV3-2
CASSIEREPYNEQFF TRBD2 TRBJ2-1 TRBV19
CASSSTTSGTGGYGYTF TRBD1 TRBJ1-2 TRBV27
CASSYSGQGPYEQYF TRBD1 TRBJ2-7 TRBV6-5
CASSPAYRGKNTEAFF TRBD1 TRBJ1-1 TRBV9
CASMAGSYEQYF . TRBJ2-7 TRBV6-5
CASSLQGSGSTDTQYF . TRBJ2-3 TRBV6-4
CASSPLLAGATDTQYF TRBD2 TRBJ2-3 TRBV10-1
CASSMDGNNSPLHF . TRBJ1-6 TRBV19